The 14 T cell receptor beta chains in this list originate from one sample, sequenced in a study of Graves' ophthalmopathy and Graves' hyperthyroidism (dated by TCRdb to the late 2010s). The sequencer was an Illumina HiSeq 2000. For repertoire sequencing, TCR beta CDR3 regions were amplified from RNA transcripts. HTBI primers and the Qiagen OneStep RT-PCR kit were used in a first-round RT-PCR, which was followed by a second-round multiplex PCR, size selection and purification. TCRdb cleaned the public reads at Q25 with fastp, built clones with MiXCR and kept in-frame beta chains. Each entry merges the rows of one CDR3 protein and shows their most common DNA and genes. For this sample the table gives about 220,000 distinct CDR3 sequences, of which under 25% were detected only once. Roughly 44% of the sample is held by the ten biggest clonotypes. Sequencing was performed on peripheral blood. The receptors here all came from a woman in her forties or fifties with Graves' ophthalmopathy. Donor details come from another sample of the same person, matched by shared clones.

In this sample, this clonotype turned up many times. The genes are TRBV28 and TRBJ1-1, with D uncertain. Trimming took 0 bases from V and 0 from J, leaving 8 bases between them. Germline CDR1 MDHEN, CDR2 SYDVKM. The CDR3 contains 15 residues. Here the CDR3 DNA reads TGTGCCAGCAGTTTATGGGCAGGAGTGAACACTGAAGCTTTCTTT. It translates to CASSLWAGVNTEAFF.

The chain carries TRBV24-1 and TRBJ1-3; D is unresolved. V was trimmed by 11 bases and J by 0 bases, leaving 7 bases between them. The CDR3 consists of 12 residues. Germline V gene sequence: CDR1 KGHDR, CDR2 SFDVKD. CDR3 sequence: CAIEGSGNTIYF. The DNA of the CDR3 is TGTGCCATCGAAGGCTCTGGAAACACCATATATTTT.

CDR3 residues: CASSFRAVSSYEQYF. The CDR3, as DNA: TGTGCCAGCAGTTTTCGGGCGGTAAGCTCCTACGAGCAGTACTTC. The genes are TRBV12-3 or TRBV12-4 and TRBJ2-7, with D uncertain. The CDR3 has 15 amino acids. Trimming removed 3 bases from V and 0 bases from J, with 12 bases in between.

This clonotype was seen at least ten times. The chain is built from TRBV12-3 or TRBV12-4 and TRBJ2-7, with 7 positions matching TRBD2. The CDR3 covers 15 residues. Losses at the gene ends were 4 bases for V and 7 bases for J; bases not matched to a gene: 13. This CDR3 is CASSSPKGGPDEQYF. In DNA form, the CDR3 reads TGTGCCAGCAGTTCCCCCAAGGGAGGGCCGGATGAGCAGTACTTC.

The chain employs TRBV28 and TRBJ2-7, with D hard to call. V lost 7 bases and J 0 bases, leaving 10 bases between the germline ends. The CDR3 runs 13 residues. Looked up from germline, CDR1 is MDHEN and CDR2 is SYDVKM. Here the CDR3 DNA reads TGTGCCAGCACTGGCGGTCCCTCCTACGAGCAGTACTTC. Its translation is CASTGGPSYEQYF. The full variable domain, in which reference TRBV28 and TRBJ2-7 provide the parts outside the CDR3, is DVKVTQSSRYLVKRTGEKVFLECVQDMDHENMFWYRQDPGLGLRLIYFSYDVKMKEKGDIPEGYSVSREKKERFSLILESASTNQTSMYLCASTGGPSYEQYFGPGTRLTVT.

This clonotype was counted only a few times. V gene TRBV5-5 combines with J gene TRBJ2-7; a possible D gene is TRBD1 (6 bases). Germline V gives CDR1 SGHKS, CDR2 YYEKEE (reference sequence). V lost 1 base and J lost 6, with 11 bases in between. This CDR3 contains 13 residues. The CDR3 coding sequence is TGTGCCAGCAGCTTGACAAGAGGGGGCGAGCAGTACTTC. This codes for CASSLTRGGEQYF.

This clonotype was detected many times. The CDR3 protein is CAISESAVVEYGYTF. The CDR3, as DNA: TGTGCCATCAGTGAGTCGGCAGTAGTAGAATATGGCTACACCTTC. The chain links TRBV10-3 to TRBJ1-2; no clear D. CDR1 is ENHRY, CDR2 SYGVKD, per germline. V was trimmed by 0 bases and J by 5 bases, leaving 13 bases between them. This CDR3 has 15 amino acids.

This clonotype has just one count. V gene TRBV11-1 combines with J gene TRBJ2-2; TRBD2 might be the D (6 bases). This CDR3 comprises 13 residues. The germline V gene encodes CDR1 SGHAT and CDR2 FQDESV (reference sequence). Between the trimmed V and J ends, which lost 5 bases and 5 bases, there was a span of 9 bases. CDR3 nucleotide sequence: TGTGCCAGCAGCCGGGGGATGACCGGGGAGCTGTTTTTT. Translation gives CASSRGMTGELFF.

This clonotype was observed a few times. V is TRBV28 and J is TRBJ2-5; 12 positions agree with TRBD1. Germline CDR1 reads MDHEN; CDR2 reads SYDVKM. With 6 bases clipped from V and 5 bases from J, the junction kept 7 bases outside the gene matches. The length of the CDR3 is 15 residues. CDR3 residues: CASRPGQGAGETQYF. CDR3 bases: TGTGCCAGCAGACCGGGACAGGGGGCCGGGGAGACCCAGTACTTC.

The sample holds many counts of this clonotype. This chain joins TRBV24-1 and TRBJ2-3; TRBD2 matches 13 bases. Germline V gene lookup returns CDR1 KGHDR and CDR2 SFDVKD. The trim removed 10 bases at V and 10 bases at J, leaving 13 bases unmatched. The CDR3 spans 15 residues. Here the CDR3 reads CATATGTSGVRSQYF. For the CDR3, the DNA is TGTGCCACAGCCACCGGGACTAGCGGGGTTCGGTCGCAGTATTTT.

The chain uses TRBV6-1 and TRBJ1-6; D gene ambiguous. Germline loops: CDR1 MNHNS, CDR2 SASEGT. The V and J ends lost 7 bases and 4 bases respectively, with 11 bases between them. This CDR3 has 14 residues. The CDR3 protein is CASTTGPYNSPLHF. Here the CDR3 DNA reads TGTGCCAGCACTACTGGACCTTATAATTCACCCCTCCACTTT.

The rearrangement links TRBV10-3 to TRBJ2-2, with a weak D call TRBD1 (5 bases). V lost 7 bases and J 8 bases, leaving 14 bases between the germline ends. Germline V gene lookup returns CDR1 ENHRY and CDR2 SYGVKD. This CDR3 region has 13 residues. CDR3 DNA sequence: TGTGCCATCACCCATTCTACAGGAGGGGAGCTGTTTTTT. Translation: CAITHSTGGELFF.

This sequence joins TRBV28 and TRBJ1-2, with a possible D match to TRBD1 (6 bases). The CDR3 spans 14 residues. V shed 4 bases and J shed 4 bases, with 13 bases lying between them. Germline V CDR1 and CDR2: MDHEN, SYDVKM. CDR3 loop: CASSSGALGYGYTF. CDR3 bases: TGTGCCAGCAGTTCGGGGGCCCTAGGCTATGGCTACACCTTC.

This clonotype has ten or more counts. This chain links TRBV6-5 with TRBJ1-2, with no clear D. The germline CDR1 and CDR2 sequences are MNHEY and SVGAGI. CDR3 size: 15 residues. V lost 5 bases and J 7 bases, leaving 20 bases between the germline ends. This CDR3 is CASSPQRGPRSGYTF. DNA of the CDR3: TGTGCCAGCAGTCCCCAACGAGGACCCCGGAGTGGCTACACCTTC.